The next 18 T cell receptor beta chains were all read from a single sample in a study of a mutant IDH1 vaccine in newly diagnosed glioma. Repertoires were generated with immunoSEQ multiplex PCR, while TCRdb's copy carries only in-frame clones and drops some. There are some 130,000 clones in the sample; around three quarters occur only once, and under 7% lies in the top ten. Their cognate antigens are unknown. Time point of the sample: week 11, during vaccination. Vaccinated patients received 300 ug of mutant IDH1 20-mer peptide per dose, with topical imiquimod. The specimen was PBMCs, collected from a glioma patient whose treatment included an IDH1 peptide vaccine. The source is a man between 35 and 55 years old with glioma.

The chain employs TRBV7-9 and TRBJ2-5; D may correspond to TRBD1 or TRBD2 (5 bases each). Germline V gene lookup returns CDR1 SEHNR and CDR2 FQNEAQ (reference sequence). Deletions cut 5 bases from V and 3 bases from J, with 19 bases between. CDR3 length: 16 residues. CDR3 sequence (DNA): TGTGCCAGCAGCCTAGGGGAGAGGGGCCCCGAAGAGACCCAGTACTTC. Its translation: CASSLGERGPEETQYF.

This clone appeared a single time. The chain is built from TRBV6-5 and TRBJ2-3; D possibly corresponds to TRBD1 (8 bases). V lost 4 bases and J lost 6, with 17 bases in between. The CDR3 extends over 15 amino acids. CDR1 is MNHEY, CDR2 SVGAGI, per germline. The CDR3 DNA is TGTGCCAGCAGTTGGCACAGGGGGGGTCAGGATACGCAGTATTTT. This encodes CASSWHRGGQDTQYF.

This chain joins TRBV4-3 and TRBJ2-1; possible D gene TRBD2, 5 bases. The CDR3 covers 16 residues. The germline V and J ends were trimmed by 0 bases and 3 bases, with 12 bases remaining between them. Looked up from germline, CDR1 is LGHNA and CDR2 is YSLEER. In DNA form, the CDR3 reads TGCGCCAGCAGCCAAGATCTCGGGAACCTCTACAATGAGCAGTTCTTC. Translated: CASSQDLGNLYNEQFF.

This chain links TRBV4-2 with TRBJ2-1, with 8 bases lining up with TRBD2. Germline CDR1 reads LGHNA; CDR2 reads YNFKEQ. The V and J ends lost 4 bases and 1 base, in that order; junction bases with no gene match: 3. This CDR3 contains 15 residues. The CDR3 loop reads CASSPGTSSYNEQFF. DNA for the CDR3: TGTGCCAGCAGCCCTGGGACTAGTTCCTACAATGAGCAGTTCTTC.

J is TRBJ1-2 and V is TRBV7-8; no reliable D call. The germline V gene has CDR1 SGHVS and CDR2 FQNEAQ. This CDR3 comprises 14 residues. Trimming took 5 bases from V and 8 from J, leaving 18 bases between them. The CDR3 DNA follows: TGTGCCAGCAGCCTTGACACAGATAATTACGGCTACACCTTC. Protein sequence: CASSLDTDNYGYTF.

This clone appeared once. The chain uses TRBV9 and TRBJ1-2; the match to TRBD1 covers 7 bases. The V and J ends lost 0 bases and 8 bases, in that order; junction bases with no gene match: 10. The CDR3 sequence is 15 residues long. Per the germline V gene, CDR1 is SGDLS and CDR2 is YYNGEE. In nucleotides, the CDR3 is TGTGCCAGCAGCGTAGGACAGGGCGGAGGAGGAGGCTACACCTTC. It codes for CASSVGQGGGGGYTF.

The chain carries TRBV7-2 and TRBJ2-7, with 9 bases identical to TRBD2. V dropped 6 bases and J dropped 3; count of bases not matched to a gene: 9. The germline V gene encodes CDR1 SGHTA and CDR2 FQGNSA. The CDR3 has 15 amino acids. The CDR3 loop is CASSFSGGSLYEQYF. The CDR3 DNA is TGTGCCAGCAGTTTTAGCGGGGGATCCCTCTACGAGCAGTACTTC.

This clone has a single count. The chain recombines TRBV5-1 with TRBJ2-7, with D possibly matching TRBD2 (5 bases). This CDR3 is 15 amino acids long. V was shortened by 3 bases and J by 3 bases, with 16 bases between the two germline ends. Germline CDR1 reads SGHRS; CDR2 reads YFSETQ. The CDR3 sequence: CASSSSGSALYEQYF. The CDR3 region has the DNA TGCGCCAGCAGCTCGTCGGGGAGTGCCCTCTACGAGCAGTACTTC.

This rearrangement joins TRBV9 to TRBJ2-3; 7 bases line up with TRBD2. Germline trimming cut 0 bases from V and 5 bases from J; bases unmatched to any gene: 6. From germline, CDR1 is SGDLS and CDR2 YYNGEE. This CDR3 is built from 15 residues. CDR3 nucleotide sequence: TGTGCCAGCAGCGTAGCCGGCGGGAGTCAAGATACGCAGTATTTT. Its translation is CASSVAGGSQDTQYF. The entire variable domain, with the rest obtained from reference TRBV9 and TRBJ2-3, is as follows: DSGVTQTPKHLITATGQRVTLRCSPRSGDLSVYWYQQSLDQGLQFLIQYYNGEERAKGNILERFSAQQFPDLHSELNLSSLELGDSALYFCASSVAGGSQDTQYFGPGTRLTVL.

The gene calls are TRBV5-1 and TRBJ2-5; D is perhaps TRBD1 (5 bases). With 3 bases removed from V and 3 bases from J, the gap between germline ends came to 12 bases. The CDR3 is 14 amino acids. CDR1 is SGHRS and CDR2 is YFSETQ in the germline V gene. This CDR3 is CASSSFDSEETQYF. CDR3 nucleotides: TGCGCCAGCAGCTCCTTCGACAGCGAAGAGACCCAGTACTTC.

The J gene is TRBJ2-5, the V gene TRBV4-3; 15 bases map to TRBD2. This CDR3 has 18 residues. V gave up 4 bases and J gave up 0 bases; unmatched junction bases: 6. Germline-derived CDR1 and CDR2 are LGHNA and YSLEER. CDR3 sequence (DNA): TGCGCCAGCAGCCCGGGGACTAGCGGGGGGACGTACCAAGAGACCCAGTACTTC. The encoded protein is CASSPGTSGGTYQETQYF.

The CDR3 loop is CASSIVGGAPGKDGYTF. Written as DNA, the CDR3 is TGTGCCAGTAGTATAGTTGGGGGGGCGCCGGGCAAGGATGGCTACACCTTC. This sequence joins TRBV19 and TRBJ1-2, with D perhaps matching TRBD1 (6 bases). The CDR3 spans 17 residues. Germline V lookup: CDR1 LNHDA, CDR2 SQIVND (reference sequence). Trimming cost V 1 base and J 6 bases, with 21 bases left between them.

Here the CDR3 reads CATSREGTGETSYEQYF. The DNA of the CDR3 is TGTGCCACCAGCAGAGAGGGGACAGGGGAGACCTCCTACGAGCAGTACTTC. This chain connects TRBV15 to TRBJ2-7, with TRBD1 matching 10 bases. Germline CDR1 is LNHNV and CDR2 is YYDKDF (reference sequence). V lost 0 bases, J lost 0 bases, and 5 bases stayed unmatched. The CDR3 covers 17 residues.

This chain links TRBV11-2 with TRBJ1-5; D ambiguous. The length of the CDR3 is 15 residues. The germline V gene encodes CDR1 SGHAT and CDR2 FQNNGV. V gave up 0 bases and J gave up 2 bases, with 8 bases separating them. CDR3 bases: TGTGCCAGCAGCTTAGATGGTTTGGGCAATCAGCCCCAGCATTTT. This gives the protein CASSLDGLGNQPQHF. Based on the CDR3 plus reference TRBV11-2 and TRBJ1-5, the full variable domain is EAGVAQSPRYKIIEKRQSVAFWCNPISGHATLYWYQQILGQGPKLLIQFQNNGVVDDSQLPKDRFSAERLKGVDSTLKIQPAKLEDSAVYLCASSLDGLGNQPQHFGDGTRLSIL.

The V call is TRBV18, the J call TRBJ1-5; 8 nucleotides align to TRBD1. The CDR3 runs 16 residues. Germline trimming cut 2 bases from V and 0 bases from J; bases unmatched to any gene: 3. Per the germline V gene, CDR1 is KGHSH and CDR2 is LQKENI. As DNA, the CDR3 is TGTGCCAGCTCACCAACCGGGACAGGTAGCAATCAGCCCCAGCATTTT. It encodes CASSPTGTGSNQPQHF.

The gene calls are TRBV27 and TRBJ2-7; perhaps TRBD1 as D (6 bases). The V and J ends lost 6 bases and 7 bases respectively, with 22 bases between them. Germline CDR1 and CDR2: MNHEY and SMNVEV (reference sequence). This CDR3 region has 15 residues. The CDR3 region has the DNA TGTGCCAGCAGGTGGGCCCGGGACACCCCTTCGGAGCAGTACTTC. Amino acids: CASRWARDTPSEQYF.

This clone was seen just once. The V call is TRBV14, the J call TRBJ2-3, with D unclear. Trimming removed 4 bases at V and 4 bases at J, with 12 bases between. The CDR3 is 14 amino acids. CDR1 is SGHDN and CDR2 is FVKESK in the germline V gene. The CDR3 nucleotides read TGTGCCAGCAGCCTTAGACTGCCCCCAGATACGCAGTATTTT. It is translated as CASSLRLPPDTQYF.

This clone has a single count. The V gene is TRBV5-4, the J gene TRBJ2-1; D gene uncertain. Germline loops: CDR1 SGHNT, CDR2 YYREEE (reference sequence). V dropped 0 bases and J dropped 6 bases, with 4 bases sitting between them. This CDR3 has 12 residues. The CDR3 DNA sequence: TGTGCCAGCAGCTTGGCGTTCAATGAGCAGTTCTTC. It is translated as CASSLAFNEQFF.